The 15 T cell receptor beta chains below were found in one sample sequenced in a study of blood T cell repertoires in COVID-19. This table comes from immunoSEQ multiplex PCR, and its TCRdb copy is limited to in-frame clones, with some not included. This repertoire shows around 280,000 clones, roughly 89% found once; its top ten account for less than 2%. The sequencing sample was made of PBMCs or T cells enriched from blood (not recorded which). The receptors were sampled from a woman aged 40 to 55 who had recovered from COVID-19.

This clone was seen more than once but under ten times. V usage is TRBV5-1 and J usage is TRBJ1-6; TRBD1 is a possible D gene (6 bases). This CDR3 comprises 15 residues. CDR1 is SGHRS, CDR2 YFSETQ, per germline. Trimming took off 0 bases at V and 9 bases at J, with 13 bases between the two ends. The CDR3 region is CASSLAGAYPSPLHF. DNA of the CDR3: TGCGCCAGCAGCTTGGCAGGGGCCTATCCTTCACCCCTCCACTTT.

The chain combines TRBV7-9 with TRBJ2-7; 12 bases are shared with TRBD1. The CDR3 covers 15 residues. Trimming cost V 4 bases and J 2 bases; bases outside gene matches: 3. In germline, CDR1 is SEHNR, CDR2 FQNEAQ (reference sequence). The CDR3 DNA is TGTGCCAGCAGCTGGGACAGGGGGCAGGCCTACGAGCAGTACTTC. It yields the protein CASSWDRGQAYEQYF.

The chain recombines TRBV18 with TRBJ2-7, with 7 bases fitting TRBD1. CDR1 and CDR2 from the germline V gene are KGHSH and LQKENI. Trimming cost V 3 bases and J 4 bases; bases outside gene matches: 6. The CDR3 extends over 14 amino acids. In DNA, the CDR3 is TGTGCCAGCTCACCCGGGACAGTGGTATACGAGCAGTACTTC. It is translated as CASSPGTVVYEQYF.

The J gene is TRBJ2-7, the V gene TRBV10-3, with D maybe TRBD1 (6 bases). This CDR3 is built from 14 residues. The germline V gene has CDR1 ENHRY and CDR2 SYGVKD. V was pared by 2 bases and J by 3 bases, with 11 bases between. CDR3 sequence reads: CAISEPGHLYEQYF. In DNA, the CDR3 is TGTGCCATCAGTGAGCCGGGACATCTCTACGAGCAGTACTTC.

The chain uses TRBV19 and TRBJ2-3, with TRBD2 as a possible D gene (5 bases). Trimming pared 2 bases from V and 5 bases from J, leaving 14 bases between. The CDR3 is 15 residues long. Per germline, CDR1 LNHDA and CDR2 SQIVND (reference sequence). CDR3 sequence (DNA): TGTGCCAGTAGTATACTGACTACATCAGGAGATACGCAGTATTTT. This gives the protein CASSILTTSGDTQYF. Drawing the rest from reference TRBV19 and TRBJ2-3, the complete variable domain is DGGITQSPKYLFRKEGQNVTLSCEQNLNHDAMYWYRQDPGQGLRLIYYSQIVNDFQKGDIAEGYSVSREKKESFPLTVTSAQKNPTAFYLCASSILTTSGDTQYFGPGTRLTVL.

This clone has only one observation. The V gene is TRBV5-1, the J gene TRBJ2-2, with unresolved D. CDR3 size: 14 residues. Trimming stripped 4 bases from V and 4 bases from J, with 11 bases between. The germline gives CDR1 SGHRS, CDR2 YFSETQ. For the CDR3, the DNA is TGCGCCAGCAGCATTATGACGGGCACCGGGGAGCTGTTTTTT. This codes for CASSIMTGTGELFF.

This chain links TRBV18 with TRBJ2-7, with D perhaps TRBD1 (6 bases). The CDR3 covers 14 residues. Trimming left V 6 bases short and J 2 bases short, with 14 bases between. CDR1 and CDR2 from the germline V gene are KGHSH and LQKENI. The CDR3 DNA is TGTGCCAGCTCCCCGGGACACGGGACCTACGAGCAGTACTTC. It codes for CASSPGHGTYEQYF.

The chain has TRBV3-1 (or the pseudogene TRBV3-2) and TRBJ1-2, with D possibly matching TRBD1 (5 bases). The CDR3 contains 16 residues. Germline V gene sequence: CDR1 LGHDT, CDR2 YNNKEL (reference sequence). V was clipped by 0 bases and J by 4 bases, with 15 bases between them. Written as DNA, the CDR3 is TGTGCCAGCAGCCAAGATCAGGGCCTGAGTAGCTATGGCTACACCTTC. It specifies CASSQDQGLSSYGYTF.

Note on this clone: The identical CDR3 is also encoded by other nucleotide sequences in the sample. J is TRBJ1-2 and V is TRBV30, with D unclear. The V gene lost 0 bases and the J gene lost 4 bases, with 6 bases spanning the gap. This CDR3 has 12 amino acids. The germline CDR1 and CDR2 sequences are GTSNPN and SVGIG (reference sequence). The chain's CDR3 is CAWSVSSYGYTF. The CDR3 DNA is TGTGCCTGGAGTGTAAGCTCCTATGGCTACACCTTC.

This rearrangement joins TRBV7-2 to TRBJ1-5; D possibly corresponds to TRBD1 (5 bases). The CDR3 is 16 amino acids. Germline CDR1 SGHTA, CDR2 FQGNSA. V dropped 5 bases and J dropped 0 bases, with 14 bases sitting between them. CDR3: CASSPKRGYSNQPQHF. The CDR3 DNA sequence: TGTGCCAGCAGCCCTAAAAGGGGCTATAGCAATCAGCCCCAGCATTTT.

The genes are TRBV18 and TRBJ1-1, with D unresolved. This CDR3 contains 17 residues. With 1 base removed from V and 1 base from J, the gap between germline ends came to 16 bases. The germline V gene has CDR1 KGHSH and CDR2 LQKENI. The CDR3 region is CASSPQVRPNSNTEAFF. For the CDR3, the DNA is TGTGCCAGCTCACCACAGGTCAGGCCAAATTCGAACACTGAAGCTTTCTTT.

This chain links TRBV5-5 with TRBJ2-1; 11 bases agree with TRBD1. Germline CDR1 SGHKS, CDR2 YYEKEE (reference sequence). The CDR3 is made up of 15 amino acids. V trimming: 4 bases; J trimming: 6 bases; junction bases outside the gene matches: 6. The CDR3 is CASSPSGQGVNEQFF. As DNA, the CDR3 is TGTGCCAGCAGCCCGTCGGGACAGGGGGTCAATGAGCAGTTCTTC.

The chain has TRBV5-1 and TRBJ2-7; 8 bases line up with TRBD1. The ends lost 4 bases at V and 4 bases at J; junction bases unmatched: 10. This CDR3 has 15 amino acids. Germline V CDR1 and CDR2: SGHRS, YFSETQ. This chain's CDR3 is CASSDGTGKPYEQYF. CDR3 nucleotides: TGCGCCAGCAGCGATGGGACAGGCAAACCTTACGAGCAGTACTTC.

This clone has more than one count but fewer than ten. The chain uses TRBV5-4 and TRBJ2-7; D gene ambiguous. V gave up 4 bases and J gave up 0 bases, with 14 bases separating them. The CDR3 extends over 15 amino acids. Germline V gives CDR1 SGHNT, CDR2 YYREEE (reference sequence). The CDR3 DNA is TGTGCCAGCAGCCCCCCGCCCCCCAGCTCCTACGAGCAGTACTTC. The encoded protein is CASSPPPPSSYEQYF.

V usage is TRBV6-5 and J usage is TRBJ2-5; tentatively, D is TRBD1 (6 bases). Trimming shortened V by 8 bases and J by 2 bases, and 15 bases separated the two germline ends. The germline gives CDR1 MNHEY, CDR2 SVGAGI. The CDR3 has 14 residues. As DNA, the CDR3 is TGTGCCAGCGCTCTTACAGGGTCTCAAGAGACCCAGTACTTC. The encoded protein is CASALTGSQETQYF.